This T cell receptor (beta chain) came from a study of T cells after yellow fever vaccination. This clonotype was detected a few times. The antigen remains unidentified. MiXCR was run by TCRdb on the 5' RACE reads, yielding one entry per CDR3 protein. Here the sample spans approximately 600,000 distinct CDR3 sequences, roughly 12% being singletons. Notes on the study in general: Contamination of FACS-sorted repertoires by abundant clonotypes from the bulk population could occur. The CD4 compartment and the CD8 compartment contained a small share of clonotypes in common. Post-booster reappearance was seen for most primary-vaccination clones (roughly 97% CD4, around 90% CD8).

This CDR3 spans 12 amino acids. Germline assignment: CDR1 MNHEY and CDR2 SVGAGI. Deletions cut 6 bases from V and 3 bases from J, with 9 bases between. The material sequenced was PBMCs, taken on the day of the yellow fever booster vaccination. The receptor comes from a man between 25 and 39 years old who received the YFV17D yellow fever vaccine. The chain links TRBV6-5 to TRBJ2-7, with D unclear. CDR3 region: CASSMTSYEQYF. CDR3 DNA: TGTGCCAGCAGCATGACAAGCTACGAGCAGTACTTC.